This T cell receptor (beta chain) was captured by sequencing in a study of blood T cell repertoires in COVID-19. Background on the study: Acute and convalescent COVID-19 samples came from the United States, Italy and Spain. PBMCs, B-cell-depleted T cells, or T cells provided the cDNA or gDNA that made up the material.

Per the original methods: The authors estimated nucleated cell counts from reference gene primer amplification. The repertoire was sequenced with immunoSEQ multiplex PCR; TCRdb's copy has only in-frame clones and lacks some. V, J and clone size are taken as reported in that table, and D and trimming were inferred from the DNA itself. The sample carries approximately 210,000 clones, around 89% recorded once. This clone appeared a single time. Germline V gene data show CDR1 as LGHDT and CDR2 as YNNKEL (reference sequence). Trimming cost V 4 bases and J 6 bases, with 18 bases left between them. The CDR3 consists of 15 residues.

The clonotype was recovered from a man between 65 and 79 years old with acute or convalescent COVID-19. Sequences were obtained from peripheral blood. The chain combines TRBV3-1 (or the pseudogene TRBV3-2) with TRBJ1-1; D possibly corresponds to TRBD1 (6 bases). CDR3 amino acids: CASSLRGPREAEAFF. The CDR3 nucleotides read TGTGCCAGCAGCCTCAGGGGCCCCCGTGAGGCTGAAGCTTTCTTT.